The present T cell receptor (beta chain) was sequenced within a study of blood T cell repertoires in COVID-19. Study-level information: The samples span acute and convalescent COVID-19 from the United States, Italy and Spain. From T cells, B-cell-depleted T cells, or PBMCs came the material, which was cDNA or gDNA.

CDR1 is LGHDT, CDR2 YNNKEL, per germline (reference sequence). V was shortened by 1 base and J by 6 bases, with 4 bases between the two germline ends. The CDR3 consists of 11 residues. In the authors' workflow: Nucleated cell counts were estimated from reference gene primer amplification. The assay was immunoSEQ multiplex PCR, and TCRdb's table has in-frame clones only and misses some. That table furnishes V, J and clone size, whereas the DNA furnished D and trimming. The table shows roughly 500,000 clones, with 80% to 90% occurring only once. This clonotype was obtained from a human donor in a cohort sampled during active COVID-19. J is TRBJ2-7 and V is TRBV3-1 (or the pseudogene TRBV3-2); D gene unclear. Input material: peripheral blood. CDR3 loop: CASSQVGEQYF. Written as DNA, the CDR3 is TGTGCCAGCAGCCAAGTCGGCGAGCAGTACTTC.